Listed below are T cell receptor beta chains from one sample, sequenced in a study of STAT5B mutations in CD4+ large granular lymphocyte leukemia. Profiled with immunoSEQ multiplex PCR; TCRdb holds only in-frame clones, not every one. The data show 22,000 or so clones, around 76% seen once. The sequenced sample consisted of CD4+ T cells from blood buffy coats. These TCRs come from a human donor in good health. Both conserved end residues are part of each CDR3. Fields, in order: V gene, D gene, clone size, J gene, CDR3 protein. D genes are given only for firm matches. A clone size is listed for some rows: how often the clone was seen (once, few, many), or a class if it is expanded.

>TRBV20-1|NA|NA|TRBJ2-7
CSARDLLEQYF
>TRBV5-1|NA|once|TRBJ2-1
CASSAMGTGYNEQFF
>TRBV28|NA|few|TRBJ1-1
CASRIRTEAFF
>TRBV2|NA|NA|TRBJ1-5
CASREDSRTGQPQHF
>TRBV29-1|NA|once|TRBJ2-7
CSVGSRGVGEQYF
>TRBV6-1|NA|NA|TRBJ1-4
CASRNRVTNEKLFF
>TRBV18|NA|few|TRBJ2-7
CASSPSPYYEQYF
>TRBV11-2|NA|NA|TRBJ2-3
CASSPTGWDTQYF
>TRBV5-1|NA|once|TRBJ2-1
CASSLGDKFYNEQFF
>TRBV4-3|NA|NA|TRBJ1-2
CASSQDPGYGYTF
>TRBV29-1|NA|few|TRBJ2-5
CSGRLAGAVRETQYF
>TRBV27|NA|once|TRBJ1-2
CASRSHGGDYGYTF
>TRBV25-1|TRBD1|NA|NA
CASSEVGTGVEQYF
>TRBV19|NA|NA|TRBJ1-2
CASRRPGTDANYGYTF
>TRBV5-1|NA|once|TRBJ2-1
CASSLEGLGAEQFF
>TRBV19|NA|NA|TRBJ2-2
CASSIATGELFF
>TRBV2|NA|NA|TRBJ1-3
CASSALDSSGNTIYF
>TRBV27|NA|NA|TRBJ2-7
CASSTEAGYEQYF
>TRBV7-2|NA|NA|TRBJ2-3
CASSFAGARTDTQYF
>TRBV30|NA|NA|TRBJ2-7
CAWTRFQGGEQYF
>TRBV19|NA|few|TRBJ2-6
CASSLRAGASSGANVLTF
>TRBV7-9|NA|once|TRBJ1-4
CASSLEDRMATNEKLFF
>TRBV7-9|NA|few|TRBJ1-5
CASSLSMGDAQPQHF